Presented here are 22 T cell receptor beta chains from one specimen sequenced in a study of OX40 agonist ivuxolimab in advanced cancers. Library prep was done by the immunoSEQ multiplex PCR assay. In TCRdb, the immuneACCESS table is reduced to in-frame sequences with V and J assigned. These tables do not hold every clone; where another copy was compared, an unresolved V gene accounts for under half, and the others remain unexplained. In all, the sample holds some 60,000 clones, and roughly nine tenths of those were seen once. The ten largest make up more than 13% of the sample. The specimen was CD4+ or CD8+ T cells sorted from blood, collected in a trial of the OX40 agonist ivuxolimab. The origin of the receptors is an adult with an advanced solid tumor such as melanoma, head and neck, liver or kidney cancer.

This clone was detected only a few times. V is TRBV7-9 and J is TRBJ1-4; D unresolved. Looked up from germline, CDR1 is SEHNR and CDR2 is FQNEAQ (reference sequence). Trimming stripped 3 bases from V and 0 bases from J, with 8 bases between. The CDR3 loop spans 15 amino acids. The CDR3 sequence: CASSFPSTTNEKLFF. The CDR3 DNA reads as TGTGCCAGCAGCTTCCCGTCGACAACTAATGAAAAACTGTTTTTT. The variable domain in full, with the rest retrieved from reference TRBV7-9 and TRBJ1-4, is DTGVSQNPRHKITKRGQNVTFRCDPISEHNRLYWYRQTLGQGPEFLTYFQNEAQLEKSRLLSDRFSAERPKGSFSTLEIQRTEQGDSAMYLCASSFPSTTNEKLFFGSGTQLSVL.

J is TRBJ2-7 and V is TRBV7-2; D perhaps matches TRBD2 (6 bases). The germline V and J ends were trimmed by 5 bases and 6 bases, with 17 bases remaining between them. This CDR3 has 14 residues. Looked up from germline, CDR1 is SGHTA and CDR2 is FQGNSA. The CDR3 bases are TGTGCCAGCAGCCCCACCGCGGGACCCTCCGAGCAGTACTTC. Its protein is CASSPTAGPSEQYF.

The chain employs TRBV7-3 and TRBJ2-1, with D hard to call. This CDR3 is built from 14 residues. V shed 2 bases and J shed 1 base, with 6 bases lying between them. The germline CDR1 and CDR2 sequences are SGHTA and FQGTGA. The CDR3 protein is CASSLDRSYNEQFF. The CDR3 nucleotides are TGTGCCAGCAGCTTAGATAGATCCTACAATGAGCAGTTCTTC.

This chain joins TRBV28 and TRBJ2-2; 7 bases agree with TRBD1. The length of the CDR3 is 16 residues. Trimming at V came to 4 bases and at J to 1 base, leaving 6 bases not matched to a gene. The germline V gene encodes CDR1 MDHEN and CDR2 SYDVKM. The CDR3, as DNA: TGTGCCAGCAGTTCGCCTCGGACAGGGAACACCGGGGAGCTGTTTTTT. Residues: CASSSPRTGNTGELFF.

This clone showed up just once. The chain couples TRBV7-9 to TRBJ2-1, with a possible D match to TRBD2 (6 bases). There are 14 residues in the CDR3. V was cut by 5 bases and J by 8 bases, with 16 bases left in between. Germline V gene data show CDR1 as SEHNR and CDR2 as FQNEAQ (reference sequence). The CDR3 sequence: CASSVRGGVDEQFF. CDR3 nucleotide sequence: TGTGCCAGCAGCGTGAGGGGAGGTGTAGATGAGCAGTTCTTC.

The chain uses TRBV4-2 and TRBJ2-1; 12 bases agree with TRBD2. From germline, CDR1 is LGHNA and CDR2 YNFKEQ. J gave up 4 bases and V 3 bases, and 4 bases lay outside the gene matches. The CDR3 runs to 16 residues. The CDR3 nucleotides read TGTGCCAGCAGCCACCAACTAGCGGGAGGTTACAATGAGCAGTTCTTC. Protein product: CASSHQLAGGYNEQFF.

The gene calls are TRBV11-3 and TRBJ2-1; TRBD1 or TRBD2 may be the D gene (6 bases each). Germline lookup yields CDR1 SGHNT and CDR2 YENEEA. The CDR3 sequence is 16 residues long. V was pared by 10 bases and J by 7 bases, with 26 bases between. The CDR3 nucleotides are TGTGCCACCCGAAAGGGACAAGGGAGGCCCCTTAATGAGCAGTTCTTC. Protein sequence: CATRKGQGRPLNEQFF.

CDR3 bases: TGTGCCAGCAGCTTAATTGCAGGAGTACCATACTTC. Encoded protein: CASSLIAGVPYF. The chain employs TRBV7-2 and TRBJ2-7; D gene ambiguous. The CDR3 loop spans 12 amino acids. The germline CDR1 and CDR2 sequences are SGHTA and FQGNSA. Trimming removed 2 bases from V and 13 bases from J, with 15 bases in between.

The J gene is TRBJ2-7, the V gene TRBV19; 10 positions agree with TRBD2. Germline V lookup: CDR1 LNHDA, CDR2 SQIVND (reference sequence). The CDR3 is 16 residues long. J was trimmed by 2 bases and V by 7 bases; bases with no gene match: 11. The CDR3 region has the DNA TGTGCCAGTATTTGGGAGACTAGCGGGCTTACCTACGAGCAGTACTTC. Protein: CASIWETSGLTYEQYF.

This chain connects TRBV19 to TRBJ2-3; TRBD1 matches 12 bases. V was pared by 5 bases and J by 7 bases, with 7 bases of the junction left unmatched. This CDR3 region has 15 residues. CDR1 is LNHDA and CDR2 is SQIVND in the germline V gene (reference sequence). As DNA, the CDR3 is TGTGCCAGTAGTGTAGGGACAGGGGGCGTTTATACGCAGTATTTT. Its translation: CASSVGTGGVYTQYF. Full variable domain (missing parts from reference TRBV19 and TRBJ2-3): DGGITQSPKYLFRKEGQNVTLSCEQNLNHDAMYWYRQDPGQGLRLIYYSQIVNDFQKGDIAEGYSVSREKKESFPLTVTSAQKNPTAFYLCASSVGTGGVYTQYFGPGTRLTVL.

The rearrangement links TRBV18 to TRBJ2-3, with D uncertain. Trimming cost V 4 bases and J 2 bases, with 13 bases left between them. The length of the CDR3 is 15 residues. Germline V gene lookup returns CDR1 KGHSH and CDR2 LQKENI. CDR3 nucleotides: TGTGCCAGCTCACGTGACTGGTACACCACAGATACGCAGTATTTT. Amino acids: CASSRDWYTTDTQYF. Using reference TRBV18 and TRBJ2-3 for the parts outside the CDR3, the full variable domain is NAGVMQNPRHLVRRRGQEARLRCSPMKGHSHVYWYRQLPEEGLKFMVYLQKENIIDESGMPKERFSAEFPKEGPSILRIQQVVRGDSAAYFCASSRDWYTTDTQYFGPGTRLTVL.

CDR3 amino acids: CASSVADPAYEQYF. The CDR3 DNA follows: TGTGCCAGCAGCGTAGCGGATCCGGCCTACGAGCAGTACTTC. V usage is TRBV9 and J usage is TRBJ2-7; D unresolved. Trimming pared 0 bases from V and 2 bases from J, leaving 9 bases between. The CDR3 length is 14 residues. Germline CDR1 and CDR2: SGDLS and YYNGEE.

The chain combines TRBV18 with TRBJ2-1, with TRBD2 matching over 10 bases. CDR3 length: 14 amino acids. CDR1 KGHSH and CDR2 LQKENI come from the germline V gene. Unmatched junction bases numbered 4, after V lost 3 bases and J lost 8 bases. Written as DNA, the CDR3 is TGTGCCAGCTCACCGCTGGGACTAGCGCATGAGCAGTTCTTC. This sequence encodes CASSPLGLAHEQFF.

This chain connects TRBV7-9 to TRBJ2-7; TRBD2 agrees at 9 bases. Germline assignment: CDR1 SEHNR and CDR2 FQNEAQ (reference sequence). The V segment lost 4 bases and the J segment 6 bases; nucleotides outside the gene matches: 4. The length of the CDR3 is 13 residues. The CDR3 sequence is CASSSRAGGEQYF. CDR3 nucleotide sequence: TGTGCCAGCAGCTCCCGAGCGGGGGGCGAGCAGTACTTC.

This clone has a single count. The V and J genes are TRBV21-1 and TRBJ2-5; the table calls TRBD1, which could not be checked here. TRBV21-1 represents a pseudogene. CDR3 length: 14 amino acids. The CDR3 sequence: CASSTRTGKETQYF. The CDR3 region has the DNA TGTGCCAGCAGCACCCGGACAGGAAAAGAGACCCAGTACTTC.

CDR3 protein: CASRSGGFYGYTF. The CDR3, as DNA: TGTGCCAGCAGATCAGGGGGCTTCTATGGCTACACCTTC. The V call is TRBV28, the J call TRBJ1-2; 8 bases agree with TRBD1. The CDR3 is made up of 13 amino acids. The germline V gene has CDR1 MDHEN and CDR2 SYDVKM. After removal of 6 bases from V and 4 bases from J, the junction contained 4 bases not matched to a gene.

The chain carries TRBV6-6 and TRBJ1-4; 9 nucleotides agree with TRBD1. The CDR3 consists of 14 residues. Per the germline V gene, CDR1 is MNHNY and CDR2 is SVGAGI (reference sequence). The V segment lost 5 bases and the J segment 7 bases; nucleotides outside the gene matches: 5. The CDR3 region has the DNA TGTGCCAGCAGTAAACGGACAGGGGTTGAAAAACTGTTTTTT. Amino acid sequence: CASSKRTGVEKLFF.

Comment on this clone: An end of the junction does not agree with germline; a read error may underlie this. V is TRBV7-7 and J is TRBJ2-5; 8 bases fit TRBD1. CDR1 SSHAT and CDR2 FNYEAQ come from the germline V gene (reference sequence). The CDR3 has 16 residues. The CDR3 region is CASSLTRDRYQETQYF. CDR3 bases: TGTGCTAGCAGCCTTACCCGGGACAGGTACCAAGAGACCCAGTACTTC. Filled out from reference TRBV7-7 and TRBJ2-5, the complete variable domain reads GAGVSQSPRYKVTKRGQDVTLRCDPISSHATLYWYQQALGQGPEFLTYFNYEAQPDKSGLPSDRFSAERPEGSISTLTIQRTEQRDSAMYRCASSLTRDRYQETQYFGPGTRLLVL.

This clone came up a few times. The rearrangement joins TRBV28 to TRBJ1-4, with D maybe TRBD1 (5 bases). The germline gives CDR1 MDHEN, CDR2 SYDVKM. The CDR3 has 14 residues. Between the trimmed V and J ends, which lost 11 bases and 4 bases, there was a span of 17 bases. The CDR3 sequence: CAALTPGRNEKLFF. CDR3 bases: TGTGCCGCCCTCACTCCGGGGCGTAATGAAAAACTGTTTTTT.

The CDR3 protein is CASNRDRAHEQYF. Here the CDR3 DNA reads TGTGCCAGCAACCGGGACAGGGCCCACGAGCAGTACTTC. This sequence joins TRBV28 and TRBJ2-7; 9 bases agree with TRBD1. The V gene's germline CDR1 is MDHEN and CDR2 SYDVKM. The V and J ends lost 7 bases and 5 bases, in that order; junction bases with no gene match: 6. CDR3 length: 13 amino acids. Complete variable domain (other parts from reference TRBV28 and TRBJ2-7): DVKVTQSSRYLVKRTGEKVFLECVQDMDHENMFWYRQDPGLGLRLIYFSYDVKMKEKGDIPEGYSVSREKKERFSLILESASTNQTSMYLCASNRDRAHEQYFGPGTRLTVT.

The chain recombines TRBV28 with TRBJ2-2, with TRBD1 as a possible D gene (7 bases). V shed 8 bases and J shed 6 bases, with 13 bases lying between them. The CDR3 has 13 residues. Germline values: CDR1 MDHEN, CDR2 SYDVKM. CDR3 region: CASHPGGSGELFF. CDR3 in DNA: TGTGCCAGCCATCCAGGGGGGTCCGGGGAGCTGTTTTTT.

The chain employs TRBV28 and TRBJ2-7; 9 positions agree with TRBD1. The CDR3 has 16 residues. J was trimmed by 2 bases and V by 8 bases; bases with no gene match: 13. The germline V gene encodes CDR1 MDHEN and CDR2 SYDVKM. CDR3 sequence: CASFSTPGQGAYEQYF. The CDR3 DNA sequence: TGTGCCAGCTTTTCCACCCCGGGACAGGGAGCCTACGAGCAGTACTTC.